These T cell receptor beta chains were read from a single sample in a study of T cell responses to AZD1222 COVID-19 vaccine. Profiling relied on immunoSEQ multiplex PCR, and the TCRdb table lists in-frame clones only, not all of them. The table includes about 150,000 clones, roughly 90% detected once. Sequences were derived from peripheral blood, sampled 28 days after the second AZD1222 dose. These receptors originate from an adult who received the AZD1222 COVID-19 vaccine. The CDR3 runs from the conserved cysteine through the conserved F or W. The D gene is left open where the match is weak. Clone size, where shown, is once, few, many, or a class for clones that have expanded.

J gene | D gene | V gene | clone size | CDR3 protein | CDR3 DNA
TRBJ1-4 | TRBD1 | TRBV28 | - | CASSSWDRTDNEKLFF | TGTGCCAGCAGTTCCTGGGACAGGACAGATAATGAAAAACTGTTTTTT
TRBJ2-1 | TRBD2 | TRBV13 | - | CASSSTRTSGSTPEQFF | TGTGCCAGCAGCTCAACCCGGACTAGCGGGAGCACCCCTGAGCAGTTCTTC
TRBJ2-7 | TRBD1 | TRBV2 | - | CASTRTGFSYEQYF | TGTGCCAGCACTAGGACAGGTTTTAGCTACGAGCAGTACTTC
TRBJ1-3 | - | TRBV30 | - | CAWTWDSGNTIYF | TGTGCCTGGACGTGGGACTCTGGAAACACCATATATTTT
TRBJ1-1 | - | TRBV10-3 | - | CAISESPGFTEAFF | TGTGCCATCAGTGAATCGCCAGGGTTCACTGAAGCTTTCTTT
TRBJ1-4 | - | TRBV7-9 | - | CASSLAGAVNEKLFF | TGTGCCAGCAGCTTAGCCGGGGCGGTAAATGAAAAACTGTTTTTT
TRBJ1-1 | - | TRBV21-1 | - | CASPLRGKGGLLNTEAFF | TGTGCCAGTCCCCTCCGAGGGAAGGGGGGACTGCTGAACACTGAAGCTTTCTTT
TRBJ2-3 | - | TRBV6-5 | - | CASHVPGGTQYF | TGTGCCAGTCACGTACCCGGTGGTACGCAGTATTTT
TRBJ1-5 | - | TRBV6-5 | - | CASSFTVSNQPQHF | TGTGCCAGCAGTTTTACAGTTAGCAATCAGCCCCAGCATTTT
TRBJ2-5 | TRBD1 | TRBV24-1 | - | CATSDRDRDGWAQYF | TGTGCCACCAGTGACCGGGACAGGGATGGGTGGGCCCAGTACTTC
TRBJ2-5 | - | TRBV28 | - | CASSFDWAGTQYF | TGTGCCAGCAGTTTCGACTGGGCAGGGACCCAGTACTTC
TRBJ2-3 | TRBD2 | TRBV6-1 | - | CASSEPGLAGGEDTQYF | TGTGCCAGCAGTGAACCGGGACTAGCGGGAGGGGAAGATACGCAGTATTTT
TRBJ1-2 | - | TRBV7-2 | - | CANSGPTGNYGYTF | TGTGCCAACTCTGGACCGACCGGGAACTATGGCTACACCTTC
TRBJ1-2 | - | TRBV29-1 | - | CSVVARASYGYTF | TGCAGCGTTGTGGCCCGGGCTAGCTATGGCTACACCTTC
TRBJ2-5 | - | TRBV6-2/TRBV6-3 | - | CASSYSRTAETQYF | TGTGCCAGCAGTTACTCGAGAACTGCGGAGACCCAGTACTTC
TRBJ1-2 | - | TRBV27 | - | CASSLNLDYGYTF | TGTGCCAGCAGTTTAAATCTAGATTATGGCTACACCTTC
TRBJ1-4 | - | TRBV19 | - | CASSIKLGRGSEKLFF | TGTGCCAGTAGTATAAAGCTGGGCAGGGGCAGTGAAAAACTGTTTTTT
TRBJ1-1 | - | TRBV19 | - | CASSSQIGQTNTEAFF | TGTGCCAGTAGTAGCCAGATAGGACAGACAAACACTGAAGCTTTCTTT
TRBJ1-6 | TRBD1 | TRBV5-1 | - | CASSSRVGQGNSPLHF | TGCGCCAGCAGCTCTAGAGTGGGACAGGGTAATTCACCCCTCCACTTT
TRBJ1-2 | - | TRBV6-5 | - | CASSYSVQGLGGYTF | TGTGCCAGCAGTTACTCGGTTCAGGGGCTGGGTGGCTACACCTTC
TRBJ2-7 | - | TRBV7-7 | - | CASSLNPGESYEQYF | TGTGCCAGCAGCTTAAACCCTGGGGAATCCTACGAGCAGTACTTC
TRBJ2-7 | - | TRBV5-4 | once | CASSFQSYEQYF | TGTGCCAGCAGCTTCCAGAGTTACGAGCAGTACTTC
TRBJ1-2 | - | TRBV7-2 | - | CASSLTADPNYGYTF | TGTGCCAGCAGCTTAACGGCAGACCCTAACTATGGCTACACCTTC
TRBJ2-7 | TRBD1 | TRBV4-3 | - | CASSHGQGANYEQYF | TGCGCCAGCAGCCACGGACAGGGGGCGAATTACGAGCAGTACTTC
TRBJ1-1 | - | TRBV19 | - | CASSTRVNTEAFF | TGTGCCAGTAGTACAAGGGTAAACACTGAAGCTTTCTTT
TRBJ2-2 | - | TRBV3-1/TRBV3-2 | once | CASSRIQGRSAGELFF | TGTGCCAGCAGCCGGATACAGGGAAGAAGCGCCGGGGAGCTGTTTTTT
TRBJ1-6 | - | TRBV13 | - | CASSSRARSPLHF | TGTGCCAGCAGCTCACGGGCGCGTTCACCCCTCCACTTT
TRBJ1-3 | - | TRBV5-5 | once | CASSLTAGNTIYF | TGTGCCAGCAGCTTGACAGCTGGAAACACCATATATTTT
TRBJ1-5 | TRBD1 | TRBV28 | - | CASRESDRVSQPQHF | TGTGCCAGCAGGGAATCGGACAGGGTAAGTCAGCCCCAGCATTTT
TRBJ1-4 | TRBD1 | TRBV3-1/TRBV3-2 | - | CASSQDPQGNEKLFF | TGTGCCAGCAGCCAAGATCCACAGGGGAATGAAAAACTGTTTTTT
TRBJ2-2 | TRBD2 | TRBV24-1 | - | CATSDWRASGKGTGELFF | TGTGCCACCAGTGATTGGAGGGCTAGCGGGAAAGGAACCGGGGAGCTGTTTTTT
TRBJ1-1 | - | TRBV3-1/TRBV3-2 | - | CASSSSRERVWNTEAFF | TGTGCCAGCAGCTCCTCGAGGGAGCGGGTTTGGAACACTGAAGCTTTCTTT
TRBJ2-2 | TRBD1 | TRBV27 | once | CASSLGYRGLNTGELFF | TGTGCCAGCAGTTTAGGGTACAGGGGCCTTAACACCGGGGAGCTGTTTTTT
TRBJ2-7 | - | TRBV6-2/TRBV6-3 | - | CASSLTLQDPYEQYF | TGTGCCAGCAGTTTGACCTTACAGGACCCCTACGAGCAGTACTTC
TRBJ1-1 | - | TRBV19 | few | CASSPRGGRGTEAFF | TGTGCCAGTAGTCCCCGGGGAGGGCGAGGCACTGAAGCTTTCTTT
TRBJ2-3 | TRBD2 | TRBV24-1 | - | CATRGRVGDTQYF | TGTGCCACCCGGGGGAGGGTTGGGGATACGCAGTATTTT
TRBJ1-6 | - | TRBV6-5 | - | CASSYSAGPRDSPLHF | TGTGCCAGCAGTTACTCTGCAGGTCCGCGGGATTCACCCCTCCACTTT
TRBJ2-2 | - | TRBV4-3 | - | CASSQGVGPTGELFF | TGCGCCAGCAGCCAAGGGGTTGGACCCACCGGGGAGCTGTTTTTT
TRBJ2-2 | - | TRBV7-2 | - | CASSLGTGELFF | TGTGCCAGCAGCTTAGGGACCGGGGAGCTGTTTTTT
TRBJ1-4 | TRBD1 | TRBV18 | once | CASRTDRDATNEKLFF | TGTGCCAGCCGAACGGACAGGGACGCAACTAATGAAAAACTGTTTTTT
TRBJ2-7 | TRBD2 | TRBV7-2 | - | CASASGAGGSGYEQYF | TGTGCCTCGGCCTCTGGCGCTGGCGGGAGTGGGTACGAGCAGTACTTC
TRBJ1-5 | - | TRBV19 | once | CASNLVGRDQPQHF | TGTGCCAGTAATCTGGTGGGGCGCGATCAGCCCCAGCATTTT
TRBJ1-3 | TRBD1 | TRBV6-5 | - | CASRADRGDGNTIYF | TGTGCCAGCAGGGCGGACAGGGGGGATGGAAACACCATATATTTT
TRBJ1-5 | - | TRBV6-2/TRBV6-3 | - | CASSYTPRGRSNQPQHF | TGTGCCAGCAGTTACACACCGAGAGGTCGGAGCAATCAGCCCCAGCATTTT
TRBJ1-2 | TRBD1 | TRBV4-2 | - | CASSPRTGDYGYTF | TGTGCCAGCAGCCCCCGGACAGGAGACTATGGCTACACCTTC
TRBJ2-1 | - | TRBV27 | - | CASSLSRNNEQFF | TGTGCCAGCAGTTTATCTCGGAACAATGAGCAGTTCTTC
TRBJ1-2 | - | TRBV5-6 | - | CASSLFGRDYGYTF | TGTGCCAGCAGCTTGTTCGGGCGCGACTATGGCTACACCTTC